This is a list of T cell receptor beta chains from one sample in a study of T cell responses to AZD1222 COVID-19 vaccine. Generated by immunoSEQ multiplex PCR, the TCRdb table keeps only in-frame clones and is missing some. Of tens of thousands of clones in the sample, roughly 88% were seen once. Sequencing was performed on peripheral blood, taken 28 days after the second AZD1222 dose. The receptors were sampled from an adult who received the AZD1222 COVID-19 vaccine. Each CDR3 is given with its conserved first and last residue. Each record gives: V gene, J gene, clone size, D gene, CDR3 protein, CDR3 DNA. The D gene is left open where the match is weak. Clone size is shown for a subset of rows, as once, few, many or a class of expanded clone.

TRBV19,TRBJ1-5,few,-,CASSIAGGSKPQHF,TGTGCCAGTAGTATAGCGGGAGGCTCAAAGCCCCAGCATTTT
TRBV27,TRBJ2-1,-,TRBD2,CASSAQGLAGTYNEQFF,TGTGCCAGCAGTGCACAGGGACTAGCGGGTACCTACAATGAGCAGTTCTTC
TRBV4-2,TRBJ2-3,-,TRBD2,CASSQTSGTEYF,TGTGCCAGCAGCCAGACTAGCGGGACGGAGTATTTT
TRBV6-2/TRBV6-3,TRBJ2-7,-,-,CASSVSPTTYEQYF,TGTGCCAGCAGCGTAAGTCCGACAACCTACGAGCAGTACTTC
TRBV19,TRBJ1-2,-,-,CASSIDGHLDDGYTF,TGTGCCAGTAGTATTGACGGGCACCTTGACGATGGCTACACCTTC
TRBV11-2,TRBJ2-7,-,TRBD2,CASSLDPGGSYEQYF,TGTGCCAGCAGCTTAGATCCGGGGGGCTCCTACGAGCAGTACTTC
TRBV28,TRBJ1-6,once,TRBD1,CASSWDSHYNSPLHF,TGTGCCAGCAGTTGGGACAGCCATTATAATTCACCCCTCCACTTT
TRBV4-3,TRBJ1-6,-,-,CASSQLESARNSPLHF,TGCGCCAGCAGCCAACTAGAATCCGCTAGGAATTCACCCCTCCACTTT
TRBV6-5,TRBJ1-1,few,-,CASSHAMGGNTEAFF,TGTGCCAGCAGTCACGCGATGGGGGGGAACACTGAAGCTTTCTTT
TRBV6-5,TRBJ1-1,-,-,CASSYDGRRPEAFF,TGTGCCAGCAGTTACGACGGCCGCCGCCCTGAAGCTTTCTTT
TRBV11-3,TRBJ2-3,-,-,CASTGLYTDTQYF,TGTGCCAGCACAGGGTTATACACAGATACGCAGTATTTT
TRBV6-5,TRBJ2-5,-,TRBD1,CASSYSDRGLETQYF,TGTGCCAGCAGTTATTCGGACAGGGGGTTAGAGACCCAGTACTTC
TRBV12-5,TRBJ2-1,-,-,CASGSRDNPYRISSYNEQFF,TGTGCTAGTGGTTCACGGGACAACCCTTATCGGATTAGCTCCTACAATGAGCAGTTCTTC
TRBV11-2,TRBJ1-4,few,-,CASSSWDGYEKLFF,TGTGCCAGCAGCTCTTGGGACGGATATGAAAAACTGTTTTTT
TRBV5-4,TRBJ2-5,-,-,CASSLRGTQETQYF,TGTGCCAGCAGCTTGAGAGGGACTCAAGAGACCCAGTACTTC
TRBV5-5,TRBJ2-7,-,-,CASSLEQASYEQYF,TGTGCCAGCAGCTTGGAACAGGCGTCCTACGAGCAGTACTTC
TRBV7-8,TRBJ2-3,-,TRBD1,CASNLNLGQGSKYF,TGTGCCAGCAACTTAAATCTGGGACAGGGATCTAAGTATTTT
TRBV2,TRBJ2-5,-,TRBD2,CASSETRLAGLQETQYF,TGTGCCAGCAGTGAAACCAGACTAGCGGGATTGCAAGAGACCCAGTACTTC
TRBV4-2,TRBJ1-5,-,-,CASSQDSGNQPQHF,TGTGCCAGCAGCCAAGACAGCGGGAATCAGCCCCAGCATTTT
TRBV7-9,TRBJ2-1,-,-,CASSLRGGANEQFF,TGTGCCAGCAGCTTACGTGGGGGGGCGAATGAGCAGTTCTTC
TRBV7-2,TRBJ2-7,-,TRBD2,CASSFSGSTSYEQYF,TGTGCCAGCAGCTTTAGCGGGAGTACATCCTACGAGCAGTACTTC
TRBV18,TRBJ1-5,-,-,CASSPPGNQPQHF,TGTGCCAGCTCACCTCCAGGGAATCAGCCCCAGCATTTT
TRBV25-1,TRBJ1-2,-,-,CASTNQGHYGYTF,TGTGCCAGCACCAACCAAGGGCACTATGGCTACACCTTC
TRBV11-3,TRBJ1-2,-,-,CASSLDGNYGYTF,TGTGCCAGCAGCTTGGACGGAAACTATGGCTACACCTTC
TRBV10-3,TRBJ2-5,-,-,CAISPSRGLQETQYF,TGTGCCATCAGTCCGAGTCGGGGGTTACAAGAGACCCAGTACTTC
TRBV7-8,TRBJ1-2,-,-,CASSFSGSGYTF,TGTGCCAGCAGCTTTTCCGGGTCGGGCTACACCTTC
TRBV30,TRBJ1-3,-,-,CAWSQGNTIYF,TGTGCCTGGAGTCAGGGAAACACCATATATTTT
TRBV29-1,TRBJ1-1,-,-,CSVDFWGEITEAFF,TGCAGCGTTGATTTCTGGGGAGAGATCACTGAAGCTTTCTTT